This TCR beta chain was retrieved from a study of T cells in Graves' hyperthyroidism and ophthalmopathy. Whole-study results and caveats: The model's output predicted ophthalmopathy at a median of roughly 6.9 months prior to onset.

What was amplified from RNA transcripts were TCR beta CDR3 regions. First-round RT-PCR of the TCR CDR3 relied on the HTBI primer set. TCRdb used MiXCR to reprocess the multiplex PCR reads, holding one entry per CDR3 protein. Among hundreds of thousands of distinct CDR3 sequences listed, roughly a sixth were seen once. The CDR3 runs 12 residues. V lost 6 bases, J lost 7 bases, and 12 bases lay in between. CDR1 is WSHSY and CDR2 is SAAADI in the germline V gene. In the case of this clonotype: Its antigen is not known.

This TCR was recovered from a woman in her forties or fifties with Graves' hyperthyroidism that later progressed to Graves' ophthalmopathy. Source material: blood. V gene TRBV10-2 combines with J gene TRBJ1-1; maybe TRBD1 (6 bases). The CDR3 nucleotides read TGCGCCAGCAGCCGGACAGTTATTGAAGCTTTCTTT. It encodes CASSRTVIEAFF.